Below are 24 T cell receptor beta chains sequenced from a single sample in a study of PD-L1 blockade in urothelial cancer. Described time point: peripheral blood 6 weeks after treatment start. TCRdb's copy holds only in-frame clones and misses some; the assay was immunoSEQ multiplex PCR. The sample records some 41,000 clones, approximately 83% being singletons. Sequenced material: PBMCs, taken around atezolizumab (anti-PD-L1) treatment. These receptors all stem from a man aged 55 to 70 with urothelial cancer.

The genes are TRBV18 and TRBJ2-7; a weak D match, TRBD1 (6 bases). The V end lost 3 bases, the J end lost 4 bases, and 16 bases lay between the germline ends. Per the germline V gene, CDR1 is KGHSH and CDR2 is LQKENI. CDR3 length equals 15 residues. CDR3 nucleotide sequence: TGTGCCAGCTCACCTCGACAGGCGCCAGCATACGAGCAGTACTTC. Its translation: CASSPRQAPAYEQYF.

V usage is TRBV4-1 and J usage is TRBJ1-2; no clear D gene. From germline, CDR1 is MGHRA and CDR2 YSYEKL. The CDR3 sequence is 16 residues long. Trimming took off 0 bases at V and 8 bases at J, with 19 bases between the two ends. The CDR3 spells CASSQEYQSRYSGYTF. As DNA, the CDR3 is TGCGCCAGCAGCCAAGAGTATCAGAGTCGATACAGCGGCTACACCTTC.

CDR3 in amino acids: CASSAKGQTNEKLFF. Here the CDR3 DNA reads TGTGCCAGCAGTGCCAAAGGACAGACTAATGAAAAACTGTTTTTT. The chain employs TRBV2 and TRBJ1-4; possible D gene TRBD1, 6 bases. This CDR3 is built from 15 residues. Germline V CDR1 and CDR2: SNHLY, FYNNEI. Trimming took off 4 bases at V and 2 bases at J, with 11 bases between the two ends.

The chain has TRBV7-9 and TRBJ1-2; 8 bases match TRBD1. The V and J ends lost 5 bases and 8 bases, in that order; junction bases with no gene match: 16. Germline CDR1 is SEHNR and CDR2 is FQNEAQ (reference sequence). The CDR3 totals 16 residues. In DNA, the CDR3 is TGTGCCAGCAGCAAAGGACAGGGACGGAACGTTGGGGGCTACACCTTC. Translated: CASSKGQGRNVGGYTF. The full variable domain, completed using reference TRBV7-9 and TRBJ1-2, is DTGVSQNPRHKITKRGQNVTFRCDPISEHNRLYWYRQTLGQGPEFLTYFQNEAQLEKSRLLSDRFSAERPKGSFSTLEIQRTEQGDSAMYLCASSKGQGRNVGGYTFGSGTRLTVV.

The chain links TRBV28 to TRBJ1-1; D call uncertain. CDR3 length equals 11 residues. Germline CDR1 reads MDHEN; CDR2 reads SYDVKM. The V end was cut by 8 bases, the J end by 4 bases, with 8 bases between. CDR3 bases: TGTGCCAGCCAAAATCCCACTGAAGCTTTCTTT. Translation: CASQNPTEAFF.

CDR3 nucleotides: TGTGCCAGCAGCTTGGGCCAGGGGGATCAGCCCCAGCATTTT. Translation: CASSLGQGDQPQHF. The chain has TRBV5-6 and TRBJ1-5; 7 bases match TRBD1. Trimming at V came to 0 bases and at J to 5 bases, leaving 2 bases not matched to a gene. CDR3 length: 14 amino acids. CDR1 is SGHDT, CDR2 YYEEEE, per germline.

This clone was observed a handful of times. V gene TRBV5-1 combines with J gene TRBJ1-2; 7 bases match TRBD1. The V gene's germline CDR1 is SGHRS and CDR2 YFSETQ. J was trimmed by 8 bases and V by 0 bases; bases with no gene match: 10. The CDR3 contains 15 residues. CDR3 nucleotides: TGCGCCAGCAGCTTGGCCGTTGGACAGGCGGGGGGCTACACCTTC. It is translated as CASSLAVGQAGGYTF. Based on the CDR3 plus reference TRBV5-1 and TRBJ1-2, the full variable domain is KAGVTQTPRYLIKTRGQQVTLSCSPISGHRSVSWYQQTPGQGLQFLFEYFSETQRNKGNFPGRFSGRQFSNSRSEMNVSTLELGDSALYLCASSLAVGQAGGYTFGSGTRLTVV.

This clone is medium-sized within its sample. J is TRBJ1-6 and V is TRBV30; D ambiguous. Germline V gene sequence: CDR1 GTSNPN, CDR2 SVGIG (reference sequence). The V end was cut by 2 bases, the J end by 3 bases, with 11 bases between. The CDR3 runs to 15 residues. The CDR3 protein is CAWSSQADYNSPLHF. DNA of the CDR3: TGTGCCTGGAGTTCTCAGGCAGACTATAATTCACCCCTCCACTTT.

The chain employs TRBV2 and TRBJ1-5, with D perhaps matching TRBD1 (6 bases). Germline CDR1 is SNHLY and CDR2 is FYNNEI. The CDR3 sequence is 14 residues long. Trimming took 3 bases from V and 6 from J, leaving 12 bases between them. CDR3: CASSEVQGGQPQHF. DNA of the CDR3: TGTGCCAGCAGTGAGGTACAGGGTGGTCAGCCCCAGCATTTT.

The CDR3 DNA sequence: TGTGCCAGCAGCTCATATGGTCCGGGAGAGACCCAGTACTTC. The encoded protein is CASSSYGPGETQYF. This chain joins TRBV7-3 and TRBJ2-5; D call uncertain. Germline CDR1 SGHTA, CDR2 FQGTGA. Trimming pared 4 bases from V and 4 bases from J, leaving 13 bases between. The CDR3 contains 14 residues.

This clone was recorded only once. The J gene is TRBJ1-5, the V gene TRBV7-2, with 11 bases identical to TRBD1. The CDR3 extends over 15 amino acids. The germline V gene has CDR1 SGHTA and CDR2 FQGNSA. V shed 3 bases, J shed 7 bases, and the junction held 5 bases outside the gene matches. CDR3 coding DNA: TGTGCCAGCAGCTTTGGACAGGGGGCCGGCCAGCCCCAGCATTTT. This codes for CASSFGQGAGQPQHF. Full variable domain (missing parts from reference TRBV7-2 and TRBJ1-5): GAGVSQSPSNKVTEKGKDVELRCDPISGHTALYWYRQSLGQGLEFLIYFQGNSAPDKSGLPSDRFSAERTGGSVSTLTIQRTQQEDSAVYLCASSFGQGAGQPQHFGDGTRLSIL.

CDR3 coding DNA: TGTGCCAGCAGTGGAGATTGGACAGGGTTAGGTACAGATACGCAGTATTTT. Translated: CASSGDWTGLGTDTQYF. This chain connects TRBV2 to TRBJ2-3, with 8 nucleotides matching TRBD1. J was trimmed by 3 bases and V by 4 bases; bases with no gene match: 12. This CDR3 has 17 residues. The germline V gene has CDR1 SNHLY and CDR2 FYNNEI. The full variable domain, its missing parts supplied by reference TRBV2 and TRBJ2-3, is EPEVTQTPSHQVTQMGQEVILRCVPISNHLYFYWYRQILGQKVEFLVSFYNNEISEKSEIFDDQFSVERPDGSNFTLKIRSTKLEDSAMYFCASSGDWTGLGTDTQYFGPGTRLTVL.

J is TRBJ2-5 and V is TRBV20-1, with D unresolved. There are 11 residues in the CDR3. The V gene lost 6 bases and the J gene lost 2 bases, with 7 bases spanning the gap. CDR1 and CDR2 (germline): DFQATT, SNEGSKA (reference sequence). CDR3 loop: CSAPRQETQYF. For the CDR3, the DNA is TGCAGTGCCCCGCGGCAAGAGACCCAGTACTTC.

The chain couples TRBV5-1 to TRBJ1-2; D might be TRBD1 (6 bases). Germline values: CDR1 SGHRS, CDR2 YFSETQ. The CDR3 is made up of 15 amino acids. The V end lost 5 bases, the J end lost 3 bases, and 17 bases lay between the germline ends. CDR3 protein: CASSLGGARDYGYTF. CDR3 nucleotide sequence: TGCGCCAGCAGTCTAGGGGGGGCGCGGGACTATGGCTACACCTTC.

This clone was observed a handful of times. The chain couples TRBV18 to TRBJ1-6; no firm D call. Germline V lookup: CDR1 KGHSH, CDR2 LQKENI. The CDR3 extends over 13 amino acids. V lost 5 bases and J 7 bases, leaving 9 bases between the germline ends. This CDR3 reads CASSSSHNSPLHF. The DNA for the CDR3 is TGTGCCAGCTCATCTTCACACAATTCACCCCTCCACTTT.

The CDR3 DNA sequence: TGTGCCAGCTCACCTGGACAGGGGGCGAGTGTGCGTGCTTTCTTT. It is translated as CASSPGQGASVRAFF. The chain joins TRBV18 to TRBJ1-1; 11 bases line up with TRBD1. CDR3 length: 15 residues. Trimming removed 3 bases from V and 11 bases from J; junction bases left unmatched: 11. Germline loops: CDR1 KGHSH, CDR2 LQKENI.

The genes are TRBV30 and TRBJ2-2, with a weak D call TRBD2 (7 bases). CDR3 length: 16 amino acids. The V gene lost 1 base and the J gene lost 7 bases, with 19 bases spanning the gap. Germline values: CDR1 GTSNPN, CDR2 SVGIG (reference sequence). The CDR3 coding sequence is TGTGCCTGGAGTGGGGCGGGGGCCACCCTCTTCGGGGAGCTGTTTTTT. It yields the protein CAWSGAGATLFGELFF.

The chain combines TRBV5-1 with TRBJ1-6; 10 bases match TRBD1. In germline, CDR1 is SGHRS, CDR2 YFSETQ. V shed 4 bases and J 7 bases; nucleotides not matched to a gene: 5. The length of the CDR3 is 15 residues. This CDR3 is CASSARTGGNSPLHF. CDR3 nucleotides: TGCGCCAGCAGCGCAAGGACAGGGGGAAATTCACCCCTCCACTTT.

The chain joins TRBV7-6 to TRBJ2-3; D is perhaps TRBD2 (6 bases). The CDR3 contains 15 residues. CDR1 and CDR2 from the germline V gene are SGHVS and FNYEAQ. V was cut by 3 bases and J by 3 bases, with 13 bases left in between. Here the CDR3 DNA reads TGTGCCAGCAGCTTTATGGAGGGGAGGACAGATACGCAGTATTTT. Encoded protein: CASSFMEGRTDTQYF.

The chain couples TRBV30 to TRBJ1-1; no clear D gene. The CDR3 is made up of 13 amino acids. Germline lookup yields CDR1 GTSNPN and CDR2 SVGIG (reference sequence). V lost 2 bases to trimming and J lost 10 bases, with 17 bases between them. CDR3 nucleotides: TGTGCCTGGAGTCCTCCATTAGTCCTTGGAGCTTTCTTT. Translated: CAWSPPLVLGAFF.

The chain employs TRBV7-2 and TRBJ2-2; a weak D match, TRBD2 (5 bases). The CDR3 has 12 residues. Trimming took 7 bases from V and 6 from J, leaving 9 bases between them. CDR1 is SGHTA and CDR2 is FQGNSA in the germline V gene. The CDR3 sequence: CASNSRAGELFF. CDR3 in DNA: TGTGCCAGCAACTCGAGGGCCGGGGAGCTGTTTTTT.

The chain joins TRBV7-9 to TRBJ1-4; no clear D. This CDR3 region has 15 residues. CDR1 SEHNR and CDR2 FQNEAQ come from the germline V gene (reference sequence). Trimming took 1 base from V and 4 from J, leaving 10 bases between them. In nucleotides, the CDR3 is TGTGCCAGCAGCTTAGTGGCGGGGTATAATGAAAAACTGTTTTTT. Translation: CASSLVAGYNEKLFF.

The chain uses TRBV19 and TRBJ2-3, with 7 bases matching TRBD2. Unmatched junction bases numbered 9, after V lost 4 bases and J lost 2 bases. This CDR3 is built from 16 residues. Germline V lookup: CDR1 LNHDA, CDR2 SQIVND (reference sequence). Written as DNA, the CDR3 is TGTGCCAGTAGTACGGTACTAGCGACTACCACAGATACGCAGTATTTT. Protein: CASSTVLATTTDTQYF.

The chain employs TRBV27 and TRBJ1-2; no clear D gene. Germline V gene sequence: CDR1 MNHEY, CDR2 SMNVEV (reference sequence). The CDR3 contains 15 residues. The V gene lost 5 bases and the J gene lost 8 bases, with 21 bases spanning the gap. CDR3 loop: CASSDHGLLDGGYTF. CDR3 sequence (DNA): TGTGCCAGCAGTGATCACGGACTATTAGATGGGGGCTACACCTTC.